Below, 5 T cell receptor beta chains from the same sample are listed, as sequenced in a study of tumor-infiltrating lymphocytes in localized non-small cell lung cancer. Measured with immunoSEQ multiplex PCR; TCRdb has only the in-frame clones, and not every one. Of fewer than 15,000 clones in the sample, about 72% are singletons; the top ten hold 11%. The source material was uninvolved lung tissue not adjacent to the tumor. Every receptor here comes from a human donor with non-small cell lung cancer.

The J gene is TRBJ1-1, the V gene TRBV6-5; a possible D gene is TRBD1 (5 bases). Germline V gene data show CDR1 as MNHEY and CDR2 as SVGAGI. CDR3 length: 15 amino acids. Trimming pared 6 bases from V and 0 bases from J, leaving 14 bases between. CDR3 sequence reads: CASRYTTEMNTEAFF. The CDR3 DNA is TGTGCCAGCAGATATACGACAGAAATGAACACTGAAGCTTTCTTT.

This clone was seen more than once but under ten times. The chain combines TRBV25-1 with TRBJ2-1; 13 bases are a match to TRBD2. The CDR3 consists of 14 residues. CDR1 and CDR2 (germline): MGHDK, SYGVNS. The trim removed 8 bases at V and 9 bases at J, leaving 7 bases unmatched. The CDR3: CASSTSGRAVEQFF. The CDR3 DNA reads TGTGCCAGCTCCACTAGCGGGAGGGCCGTTGAGCAGTTCTTC.

The rearrangement links TRBV18 to TRBJ2-5; 11 bases line up with TRBD2. In germline, CDR1 is KGHSH, CDR2 LQKENI. The CDR3 is 18 residues long. V trimming: 6 bases; J trimming: 3 bases; junction bases outside the gene matches: 15. The CDR3 protein is CASSPLAGGAFSEETQYF. The CDR3 DNA sequence: TGTGCCAGCTCTCCCCTAGCGGGGGGAGCCTTTTCCGAAGAGACCCAGTACTTC.

This chain connects TRBV10-3 to TRBJ2-1, with a possible D match to TRBD2 (6 bases). The V end was cut by 5 bases, the J end by 8 bases, with 19 bases between. This CDR3 comprises 15 residues. Germline values: CDR1 ENHRY, CDR2 SYGVKD. The CDR3 DNA reads TGTGCCATCAGTCGAGCGGGTGGGGCATCGGATGAGCAGTTCTTC. Protein sequence: CAISRAGGASDEQFF.

This chain links TRBV11-2 with TRBJ2-7; 9 positions match TRBD2. Germline V lookup: CDR1 SGHAT, CDR2 FQNNGV. V was pared by 5 bases and J by 0 bases, with 14 bases of the junction left unmatched. This CDR3 comprises 18 residues. Written as DNA, the CDR3 is TGTGCCAGCAGCCAGGGCCTAGCGGGAACCAGGAGCTCCTACGAGCAGTACTTC. Its protein product is CASSQGLAGTRSSYEQYF.